These T cell receptor beta chains were read from a single sample in a study of early T cells in non-severe SARS-CoV-2 infection. MiXCR was run by TCRdb on the 5' RACE reads, yielding one entry per CDR3 protein. The sample comprises some 89,000 distinct CDR3 sequences, about 10% of which are singletons, and roughly 4.8% rests with the top ten. This sample comprised whole blood, obtained at baseline. These receptors were collected from an adult who was a healthcare worker with PCR-confirmed SARS-CoV-2 infection or an uninfected control (not recorded which). CDR3s include the opening cysteine and the closing phenylalanine or tryptophan. A D gene is named only where the DNA matches it firmly. Expanded clones get a size class; other rows say once, few or many, or leave the size out.

d_gene: -
j_gene: TRBJ2-1
v_gene: TRBV5-4
abundance: -
CDR3nt: TGTGCCAGCAGCTTGGCGACTAGGAGCTCCTACAATGAGCAGTTCTTC
CDR3aa: CASSLATRSSYNEQFF

d_gene: -
j_gene: TRBJ2-3
v_gene: TRBV11-2
abundance: -
CDR3nt: TGTGCCAGCAGACCCCCCGCGGCACCTAGCACAGATACGCAGTATTTT
CDR3aa: CASRPPAAPSTDTQYF

d_gene: TRBD2
j_gene: TRBJ2-1
v_gene: TRBV24-1
abundance: -
CDR3nt: TGTGCCACCAGTGATTCGGGACTAGAGAAGTTCTACAATGAGCAGTTCTTC
CDR3aa: CATSDSGLEKFYNEQFF

d_gene: -
j_gene: TRBJ2-1
v_gene: TRBV7-8
abundance: many
CDR3nt: TGTGCCAGCAGATATCTAGGGGGCGGGAGGCCTCGGGATGAGCAGTTCTTC
CDR3aa: CASRYLGGGRPRDEQFF

d_gene: TRBD2
j_gene: TRBJ2-1
v_gene: TRBV19
abundance: -
CDR3nt: TGTGCCAGTAGACCGGGACTAGCGGGAGCTGAGCAGTTCTTC
CDR3aa: CASRPGLAGAEQFF

d_gene: -
j_gene: TRBJ1-6
v_gene: TRBV5-6
abundance: few
CDR3nt: TGTGCCAGCAGCGCCGCCAGCTATAATTCACCCCTCCACTTT
CDR3aa: CASSAASYNSPLHF

d_gene: -
j_gene: TRBJ2-5
v_gene: TRBV7-2
abundance: many
CDR3nt: TGTGCCAGCAGCTTAGGGGGGCAGCAAGAGACCCAGTACTTC
CDR3aa: CASSLGGQQETQYF

d_gene: TRBD1
j_gene: TRBJ2-7
v_gene: TRBV20-1
abundance: -
CDR3nt: TGCAGTGCTAGAGTGGCAGGGGGTTACGAGCAGTACTTC
CDR3aa: CSARVAGGYEQYF

d_gene: -
j_gene: TRBJ2-3
v_gene: TRBV7-2
abundance: many
CDR3nt: TGTGCCAGCAGGGCGACAGGTCCCAGCTTGGATACGCAGTATTTT
CDR3aa: CASRATGPSLDTQYF

d_gene: -
j_gene: TRBJ2-1
v_gene: TRBV27
abundance: few
CDR3nt: TGTGCCAGCAGTTTTCTATACAATGAGCAGTTCTTC
CDR3aa: CASSFLYNEQFF

d_gene: -
j_gene: TRBJ1-6
v_gene: TRBV11-2
abundance: -
CDR3nt: TGTGCCAGCAGCTCCGATTCACCCCTCCACTTT
CDR3aa: CASSSDSPLHF

d_gene: -
j_gene: TRBJ1-1
v_gene: TRBV25-1
abundance: few
CDR3nt: TGTGCCAGCAGTGAAATTGGGGCGGAATATAGTGAAGCTTTCTTT
CDR3aa: CASSEIGAEYSEAFF

d_gene: -
j_gene: TRBJ1-2
v_gene: TRBV18
abundance: -
CDR3nt: TGTGCCAGCTCACCCGACGGGGACTATGGCTACACCTTC
CDR3aa: CASSPDGDYGYTF

d_gene: -
j_gene: TRBJ2-5
v_gene: TRBV14
abundance: many
CDR3nt: TGTGCCAGCAGCCAGGGGACGTACCAAGAGACCCAGTACTTC
CDR3aa: CASSQGTYQETQYF

d_gene: TRBD1
j_gene: TRBJ1-1
v_gene: TRBV10-2
abundance: -
CDR3nt: TGCGCCAGCATAGGGTCAGGGGGCTATGGCACTGAAGCTTTCTTT
CDR3aa: CASIGSGGYGTEAFF

d_gene: -
j_gene: TRBJ2-2
v_gene: TRBV7-6
abundance: -
CDR3nt: TGTGCCAGCAGCCCCCAGCTCGGGGATGCGAGCACCGGGGAGCTGTTTTTT
CDR3aa: CASSPQLGDASTGELFF

d_gene: -
j_gene: TRBJ2-1
v_gene: TRBV10-3
abundance: many
CDR3nt: TGTGCCATCAGTGAGTCGCGGGACGACAATGAGCAGTTCTTC
CDR3aa: CAISESRDDNEQFF

d_gene: TRBD1
j_gene: TRBJ1-1
v_gene: TRBV7-3
abundance: few
CDR3nt: TGTGCCAGCAGCCCCCTGGGACAGCAGGTGACTGAAGCTTTCTTT
CDR3aa: CASSPLGQQVTEAFF

d_gene: TRBD2
j_gene: TRBJ2-3
v_gene: TRBV5-1
abundance: few
CDR3nt: TGCGCCAGCAGCCGGGGGACTAGCGGGGGTGCAGATACGCAGTATTTT
CDR3aa: CASSRGTSGGADTQYF

d_gene: TRBD1
j_gene: TRBJ2-1
v_gene: TRBV7-9
abundance: many
CDR3nt: TGTGCCAGCAGCTTAGCGATTGGGCAGGGGGCAAACAATGAGCAGTTCTTC
CDR3aa: CASSLAIGQGANNEQFF

d_gene: TRBD1
j_gene: TRBJ1-1
v_gene: TRBV14
abundance: -
CDR3nt: TGTGCCAGCAGCCCAAGGGGGCCGTACACTGAAGCTTTCTTT
CDR3aa: CASSPRGPYTEAFF

d_gene: -
j_gene: TRBJ2-3
v_gene: TRBV11-3
abundance: few
CDR3nt: TGTGCCAGCAGCCCTGGGATCGGAGACACGCAGTATTTT
CDR3aa: CASSPGIGDTQYF

d_gene: TRBD1
j_gene: TRBJ1-1
v_gene: TRBV7-6
abundance: few
CDR3nt: TGTGCCAGCAGCTTAGAGCAGGGGGCGAGGACTGAAGCTTTCTTT
CDR3aa: CASSLEQGARTEAFF

d_gene: -
j_gene: TRBJ2-5
v_gene: TRBV10-3
abundance: -
CDR3nt: TGTGCCATCAGCGACAGACAGGGAGGAGTGGGAGAGACCCAGTACTTC
CDR3aa: CAISDRQGGVGETQYF

d_gene: -
j_gene: TRBJ1-1
v_gene: TRBV6-5
abundance: many
CDR3nt: TGTGCCAGCAGCTATACTAATGGGGGCTTCACTGAAGCTTTCTTT
CDR3aa: CASSYTNGGFTEAFF

d_gene: -
j_gene: TRBJ2-5
v_gene: TRBV15
abundance: many
CDR3nt: TGTGCCACCAGCAGAGATCAAGGGCCCCAAGAGACCCAGTACTTC
CDR3aa: CATSRDQGPQETQYF

d_gene: TRBD2
j_gene: TRBJ2-7
v_gene: TRBV6-2/TRBV6-3
abundance: few
CDR3nt: TGTGCCAGCAGTAGCCTAGCGGGAGTCTCTGAGCAGTACTTC
CDR3aa: CASSSLAGVSEQYF

d_gene: -
j_gene: TRBJ1-6
v_gene: TRBV19
abundance: few
CDR3nt: TGTGCCAGCGCCAACTTGATCTTCGGGCAGACTAATTCACCCCTCCACTTT
CDR3aa: CASANLIFGQTNSPLHF

d_gene: TRBD1
j_gene: TRBJ2-7
v_gene: TRBV5-8
abundance: -
CDR3nt: TGTGCCAGCAGCTTAGAACAGGGGGGCGACGAGCAGTACTTC
CDR3aa: CASSLEQGGDEQYF

d_gene: TRBD1
j_gene: TRBJ1-3
v_gene: TRBV20-1
abundance: -
CDR3nt: TGCAGTGCTAGATGGGGGACAGTGAGCTCTGGAAACACCATATATTTT
CDR3aa: CSARWGTVSSGNTIYF

d_gene: -
j_gene: TRBJ1-4
v_gene: TRBV28
abundance: few
CDR3nt: TGTGCCAGCAGTTCCCCCTTACAGGGTAATGAAAAACTGTTTTTT
CDR3aa: CASSSPLQGNEKLFF

d_gene: -
j_gene: TRBJ1-3
v_gene: TRBV5-6
abundance: few
CDR3nt: TGTGCCAGCAGCTTGAGGGGCTCTGGAAACACCATATATTTT
CDR3aa: CASSLRGSGNTIYF

d_gene: -
j_gene: TRBJ1-2
v_gene: TRBV20-1
abundance: many
CDR3nt: TGCAGTGCTAGAGGAGCTAGATGGCCAGGAACACGGTCGGTGTCCGGCTACACCTTC
CDR3aa: CSARGARWPGTRSVSGYTF

d_gene: -
j_gene: TRBJ1-2
v_gene: TRBV2
abundance: few
CDR3nt: TGTGCCAGCGGACGGGAAGTCAACTATGGCTACACCTTC
CDR3aa: CASGREVNYGYTF

d_gene: -
j_gene: TRBJ2-2
v_gene: TRBV7-2
abundance: many
CDR3nt: TGTGCCAGCAGCTTGGGGCTGGCCACCGGGGAGCTGTTTTTT
CDR3aa: CASSLGLATGELFF

d_gene: -
j_gene: TRBJ2-7
v_gene: TRBV25-1
abundance: many
CDR3nt: TGTGCCAGCAGCGACTGGAGCTCCTACGAGCAGTACTTC
CDR3aa: CASSDWSSYEQYF

d_gene: TRBD1
j_gene: TRBJ1-2
v_gene: TRBV3-1
abundance: many
CDR3nt: TGTGCCAGCAGCCAAGGGACAGGGGGCTACACCTTC
CDR3aa: CASSQGTGGYTF

d_gene: -
j_gene: TRBJ2-7
v_gene: TRBV29-1
abundance: -
CDR3nt: TGCAGCGTTGAAGATCTGGGGGAGCAGTACTTC
CDR3aa: CSVEDLGEQYF

d_gene: TRBD1
j_gene: TRBJ1-2
v_gene: TRBV7-3
abundance: few
CDR3nt: TGTGCCAGCAGCTTAACGTCGCAGGGGGCGTTTGGCTACACCTTC
CDR3aa: CASSLTSQGAFGYTF

d_gene: -
j_gene: TRBJ2-7
v_gene: TRBV7-9
abundance: -
CDR3nt: TGTGCCAGCAGCTTATCGGCCTGGCAGTACTTC
CDR3aa: CASSLSAWQYF

d_gene: -
j_gene: TRBJ1-2
v_gene: TRBV5-8
abundance: few
CDR3nt: TGTGCCAGCAGCCTCAGACACCGCTATGGCTACACCTTC
CDR3aa: CASSLRHRYGYTF

d_gene: -
j_gene: TRBJ2-7
v_gene: TRBV6-2/TRBV6-3
abundance: many
CDR3nt: TGTGCCAGCAGTTACGTCGTCTCCTACGAGCAGTACTTC
CDR3aa: CASSYVVSYEQYF

d_gene: -
j_gene: TRBJ2-3
v_gene: TRBV24-1
abundance: -
CDR3nt: TGTGCCACCAGTGATTTTGGTGGGGGGGCCACAGATACGCAGTATTTT
CDR3aa: CATSDFGGGATDTQYF

d_gene: -
j_gene: TRBJ2-7
v_gene: TRBV2
abundance: many
CDR3nt: TGTGCCAGCAGTGAACAGCACGAGCAGTACTTC
CDR3aa: CASSEQHEQYF

d_gene: TRBD2
j_gene: TRBJ2-7
v_gene: TRBV5-4
abundance: -
CDR3nt: TGTGCCAGCAGCGTAGCGGGAGGGAGCTACGAGCAGTACTTC
CDR3aa: CASSVAGGSYEQYF

d_gene: -
j_gene: TRBJ1-1
v_gene: TRBV19
abundance: many
CDR3nt: TGTGCCAGTAGTATCGGGCGGAACACTGAAGCTTTCTTT
CDR3aa: CASSIGRNTEAFF

d_gene: TRBD1
j_gene: TRBJ1-2
v_gene: TRBV7-2
abundance: -
CDR3nt: TGTGCCAGCAGCTTAGAGGGACAGGGGCTTGGCTACACCTTC
CDR3aa: CASSLEGQGLGYTF

d_gene: TRBD2
j_gene: TRBJ2-5
v_gene: TRBV3-1
abundance: many
CDR3nt: TGTGCCAGCAGCCGATCCGGGACTAGCGGAGGACAAGAGACCCAGTACTTC
CDR3aa: CASSRSGTSGGQETQYF

d_gene: -
j_gene: TRBJ2-1
v_gene: TRBV29-1
abundance: many
CDR3nt: TGCAGCGTTGTTGGCGGCGGTGCATCCTACAATGAGCAGTTCTTC
CDR3aa: CSVVGGGASYNEQFF

d_gene: -
j_gene: TRBJ2-1
v_gene: TRBV7-2
abundance: -
CDR3nt: TGTGCCAGCAGCTTACTTCCGGGAGAACCCTACAATGAGCAGTTCTTC
CDR3aa: CASSLLPGEPYNEQFF

d_gene: -
j_gene: TRBJ2-2
v_gene: TRBV2
abundance: few
CDR3nt: TGTGCCCTACGTAGGGTCGCCAACACCGGGGAGCTGTTTTTT
CDR3aa: CALRRVANTGELFF

d_gene: -
j_gene: TRBJ1-4
v_gene: TRBV20-1
abundance: -
CDR3nt: TGCAGTGCTAGGGATACCGGGACCGCGGGAGAAAAACTGTTTTTT
CDR3aa: CSARDTGTAGEKLFF

d_gene: -
j_gene: TRBJ2-3
v_gene: TRBV11-2
abundance: many
CDR3nt: TGTGCCAGCAGCTTAGAATGGGCAGGGCGGCATACGCAGTATTTT
CDR3aa: CASSLEWAGRHTQYF

d_gene: -
j_gene: TRBJ2-1
v_gene: TRBV5-4
abundance: -
CDR3nt: TGTGCCAGCAGCTTGGACGGTAGCCCCTACAATGAGCAGTTCTTC
CDR3aa: CASSLDGSPYNEQFF

d_gene: TRBD1
j_gene: TRBJ2-2
v_gene: TRBV7-9
abundance: many
CDR3nt: TGTGCCAGCAGCCCACCTGGGGACAGAGCGAACACCGGGGAGCTGTTTTTT
CDR3aa: CASSPPGDRANTGELFF

d_gene: TRBD2
j_gene: TRBJ2-5
v_gene: TRBV7-3
abundance: few
CDR3nt: TGTGCCAGCAGCTTCGGAGTAGCGGGAGGCGAGACCCAGTACTTC
CDR3aa: CASSFGVAGGETQYF

d_gene: -
j_gene: TRBJ1-5
v_gene: TRBV19
abundance: few
CDR3nt: TGTGCCAGTAGCGTGGAGGGCTATAACAATCAGCCCCAGCATTTT
CDR3aa: CASSVEGYNNQPQHF

d_gene: -
j_gene: TRBJ2-3
v_gene: TRBV6-2/TRBV6-3
abundance: few
CDR3nt: TGTGCCAGCAGTTCCGGATTCGTGGATACGCAGTATTTT
CDR3aa: CASSSGFVDTQYF

d_gene: -
j_gene: TRBJ2-7
v_gene: TRBV5-1
abundance: many
CDR3nt: TGCGCCAGCAGCTTGGGGGTTAGGGGCGAGCAGTACTTC
CDR3aa: CASSLGVRGEQYF